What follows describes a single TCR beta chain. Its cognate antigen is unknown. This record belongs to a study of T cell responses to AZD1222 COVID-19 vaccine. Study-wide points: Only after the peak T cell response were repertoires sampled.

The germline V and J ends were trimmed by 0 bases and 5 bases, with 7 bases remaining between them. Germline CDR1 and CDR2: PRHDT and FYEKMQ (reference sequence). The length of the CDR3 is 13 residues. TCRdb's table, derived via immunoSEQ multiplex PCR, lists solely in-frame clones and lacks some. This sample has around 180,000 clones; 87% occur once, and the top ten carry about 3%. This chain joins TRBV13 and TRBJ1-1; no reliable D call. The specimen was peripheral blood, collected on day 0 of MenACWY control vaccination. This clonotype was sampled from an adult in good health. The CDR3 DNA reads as TGTGCCAGCAGCTTAGGTCCGGGGACTGAAGCTTTCTTT. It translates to CASSLGPGTEAFF.